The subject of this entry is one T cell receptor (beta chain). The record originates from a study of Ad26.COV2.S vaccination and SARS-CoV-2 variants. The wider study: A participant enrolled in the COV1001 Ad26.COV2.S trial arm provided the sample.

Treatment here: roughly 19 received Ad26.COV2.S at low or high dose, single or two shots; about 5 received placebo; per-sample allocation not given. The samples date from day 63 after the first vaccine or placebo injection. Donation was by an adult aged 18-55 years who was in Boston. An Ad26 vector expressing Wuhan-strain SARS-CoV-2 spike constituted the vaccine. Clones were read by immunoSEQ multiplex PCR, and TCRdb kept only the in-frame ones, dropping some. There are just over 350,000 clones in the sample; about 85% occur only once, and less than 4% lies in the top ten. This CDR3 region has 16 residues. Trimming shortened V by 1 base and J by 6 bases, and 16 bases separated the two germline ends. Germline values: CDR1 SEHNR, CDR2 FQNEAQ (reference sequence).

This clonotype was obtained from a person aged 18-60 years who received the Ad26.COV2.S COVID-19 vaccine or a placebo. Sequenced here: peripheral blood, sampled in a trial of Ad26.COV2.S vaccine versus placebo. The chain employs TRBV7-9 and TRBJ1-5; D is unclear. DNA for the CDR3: TGTGCCAGCAGCTTAGGATCCCCCATGGGCGGTCAGCCCCAGCATTTT. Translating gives CASSLGSPMGGQPQHF.